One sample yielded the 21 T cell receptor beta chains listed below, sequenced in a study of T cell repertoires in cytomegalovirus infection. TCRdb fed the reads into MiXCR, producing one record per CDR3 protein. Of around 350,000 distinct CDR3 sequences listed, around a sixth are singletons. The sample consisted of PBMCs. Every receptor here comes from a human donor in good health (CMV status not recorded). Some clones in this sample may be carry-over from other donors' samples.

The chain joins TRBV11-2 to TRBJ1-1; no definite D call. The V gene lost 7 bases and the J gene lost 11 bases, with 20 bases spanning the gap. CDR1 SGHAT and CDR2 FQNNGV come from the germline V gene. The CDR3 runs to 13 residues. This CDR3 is CASNLAPTRAAFF. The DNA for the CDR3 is TGTGCCAGCAACCTCGCTCCGACCCGAGCCGCTTTCTTT.

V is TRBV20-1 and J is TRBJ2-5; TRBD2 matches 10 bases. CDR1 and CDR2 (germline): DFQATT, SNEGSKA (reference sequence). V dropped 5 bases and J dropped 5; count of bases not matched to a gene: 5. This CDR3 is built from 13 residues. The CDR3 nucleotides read TGCAGTGCTCCAAGCGGGGGGGCCGAGACCCAGTACTTC. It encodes CSAPSGGAETQYF.

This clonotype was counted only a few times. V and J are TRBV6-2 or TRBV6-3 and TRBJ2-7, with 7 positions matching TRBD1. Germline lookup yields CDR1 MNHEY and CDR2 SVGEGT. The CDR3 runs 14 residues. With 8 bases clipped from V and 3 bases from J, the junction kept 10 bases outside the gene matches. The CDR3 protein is CASETGQMDYEQYF. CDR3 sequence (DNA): TGTGCCAGCGAAACGGGACAGATGGACTACGAGCAGTACTTC.

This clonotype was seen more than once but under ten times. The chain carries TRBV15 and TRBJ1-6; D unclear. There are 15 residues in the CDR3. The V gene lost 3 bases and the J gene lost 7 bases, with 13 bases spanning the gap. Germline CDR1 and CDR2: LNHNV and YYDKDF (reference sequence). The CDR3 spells CATSRGVGGNSPLHF. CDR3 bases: TGTGCCACCAGCAGGGGTGTAGGTGGAAATTCACCCCTCCACTTT.

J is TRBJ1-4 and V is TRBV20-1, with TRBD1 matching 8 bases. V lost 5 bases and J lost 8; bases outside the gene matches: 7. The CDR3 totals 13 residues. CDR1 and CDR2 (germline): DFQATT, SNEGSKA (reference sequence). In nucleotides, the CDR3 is TGCAGTGCTTCCGACAGGGGCGGCGAAAAACTGTTTTTT. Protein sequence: CSASDRGGEKLFF.

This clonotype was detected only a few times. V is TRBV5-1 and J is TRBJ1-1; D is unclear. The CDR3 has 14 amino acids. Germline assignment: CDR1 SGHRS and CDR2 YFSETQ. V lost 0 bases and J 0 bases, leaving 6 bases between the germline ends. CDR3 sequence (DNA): TGCGCCAGCAGCTTGGAGGTGATGAACACTGAAGCTTTCTTT. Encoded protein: CASSLEVMNTEAFF.

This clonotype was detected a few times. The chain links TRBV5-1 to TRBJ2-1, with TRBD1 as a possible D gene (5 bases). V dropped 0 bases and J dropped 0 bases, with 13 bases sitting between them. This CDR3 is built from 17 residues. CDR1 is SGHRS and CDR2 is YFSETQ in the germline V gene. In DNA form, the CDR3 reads TGCGCCAGCAGCTTGGGCGCCGGGCAGGGCTCCTACAATGAGCAGTTCTTC. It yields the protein CASSLGAGQGSYNEQFF.

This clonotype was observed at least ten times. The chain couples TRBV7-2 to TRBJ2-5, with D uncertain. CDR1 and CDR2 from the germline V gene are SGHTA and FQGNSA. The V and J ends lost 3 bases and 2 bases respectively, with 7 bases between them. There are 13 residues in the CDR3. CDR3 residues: CASSFGRQETQYF. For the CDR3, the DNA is TGTGCCAGCAGCTTCGGCAGGCAAGAGACCCAGTACTTC.

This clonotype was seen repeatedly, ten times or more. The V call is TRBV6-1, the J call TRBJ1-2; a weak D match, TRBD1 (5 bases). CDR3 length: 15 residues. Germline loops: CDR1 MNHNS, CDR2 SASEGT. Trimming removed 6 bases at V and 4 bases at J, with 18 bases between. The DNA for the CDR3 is TGTGCCAGCAGGCCGTCCGGGACGGGCACCTATGGCTACACCTTC. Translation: CASRPSGTGTYGYTF.

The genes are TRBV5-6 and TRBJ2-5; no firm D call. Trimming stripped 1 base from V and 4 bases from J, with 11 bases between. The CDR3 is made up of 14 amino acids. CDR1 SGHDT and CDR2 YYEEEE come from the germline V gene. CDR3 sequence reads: CASSLLNFRETQYF. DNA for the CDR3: TGTGCCAGCAGCTTGTTGAACTTCCGAGAGACCCAGTACTTC. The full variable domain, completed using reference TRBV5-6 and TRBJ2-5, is DAGVTQSPTHLIKTRGQQVTLRCSPKSGHDTVSWYQQALGQGPQFIFQYYEEEERQRGNFPDRFSGHQFPNYSSELNVNALLLGDSALYLCASSLLNFRETQYFGPGTRLLVL.

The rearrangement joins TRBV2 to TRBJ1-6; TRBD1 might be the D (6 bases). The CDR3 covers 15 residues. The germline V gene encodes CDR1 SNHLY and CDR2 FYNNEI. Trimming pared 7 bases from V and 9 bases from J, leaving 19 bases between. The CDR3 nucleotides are TGTGCCAGCACACGAAGGAGGGGGTATTCTTCACCCCTCCACTTT. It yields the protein CASTRRRGYSSPLHF. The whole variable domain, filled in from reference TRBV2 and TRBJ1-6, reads EPEVTQTPSHQVTQMGQEVILRCVPISNHLYFYWYRQILGQKVEFLVSFYNNEISEKSEIFDDQFSVERPDGSNFTLKIRSTKLEDSAMYFCASTRRRGYSSPLHFGNGTRLTVT.

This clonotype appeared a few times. CDR3 protein: CASSQIGELFF. CDR3 bases: TGTGCCAGCAGCCAAATCGGGGAGCTGTTTTTT. The V call is TRBV3-1, the J call TRBJ2-2; D is uncertain. CDR3 size: 11 residues. V shed 2 bases and J shed 7 bases, with 2 bases lying between them. Germline values: CDR1 LGHDT, CDR2 YNNKEL (reference sequence).

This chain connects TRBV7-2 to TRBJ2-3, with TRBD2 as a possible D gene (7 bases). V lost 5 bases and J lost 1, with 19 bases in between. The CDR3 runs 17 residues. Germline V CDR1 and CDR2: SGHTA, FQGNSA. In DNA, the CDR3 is TGTGCCAGCAGCCCCCCCCAGGCGGGGGCGGGCACAGATACGCAGTATTTT. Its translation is CASSPPQAGAGTDTQYF.

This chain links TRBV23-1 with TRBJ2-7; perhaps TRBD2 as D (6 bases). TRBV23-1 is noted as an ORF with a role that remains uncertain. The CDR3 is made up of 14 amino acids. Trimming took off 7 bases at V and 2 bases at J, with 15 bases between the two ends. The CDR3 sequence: CASTGSGAPYEQYF. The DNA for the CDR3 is TGCGCCAGCACTGGGTCGGGAGCTCCCTACGAGCAGTACTTC.

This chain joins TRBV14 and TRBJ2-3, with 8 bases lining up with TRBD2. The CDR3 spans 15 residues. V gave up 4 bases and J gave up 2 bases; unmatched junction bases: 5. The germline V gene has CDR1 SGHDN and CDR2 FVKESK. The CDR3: CASSPRTSFTDTQYF. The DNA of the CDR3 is TGTGCCAGCAGCCCGAGGACTAGCTTCACAGATACGCAGTATTTT. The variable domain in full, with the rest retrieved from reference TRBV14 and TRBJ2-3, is EAGVTQFPSHSVIEKGQTVTLRCDPISGHDNLYWYRRVMGKEIKFLLHFVKESKQDESGMPNNRFLAERTGGTYSTLKVQPAELEDSGVYFCASSPRTSFTDTQYFGPGTRLTVL.

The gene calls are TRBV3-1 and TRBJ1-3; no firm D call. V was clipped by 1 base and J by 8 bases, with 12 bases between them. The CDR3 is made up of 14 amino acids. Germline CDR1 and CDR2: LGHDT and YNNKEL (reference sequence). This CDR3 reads CASSQAGTLDTIYF. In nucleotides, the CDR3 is TGTGCCAGCAGCCAAGCCGGAACCTTGGACACCATATATTTT. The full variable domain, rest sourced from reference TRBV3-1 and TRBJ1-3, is DTAVSQTPKYLVTQMGNDKSIKCEQNLGHDTMYWYKQDSKKFLKIMFSYNNKELIINETVPNRFSPKSPDKAHLNLHINSLELGDSAVYFCASSQAGTLDTIYFGEGSWLTVV.

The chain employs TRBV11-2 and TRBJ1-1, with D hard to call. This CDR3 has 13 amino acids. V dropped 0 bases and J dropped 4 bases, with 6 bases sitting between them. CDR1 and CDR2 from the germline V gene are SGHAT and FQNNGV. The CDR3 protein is CASSLERATEAFF. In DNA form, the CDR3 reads TGTGCCAGCAGCTTAGAGCGGGCCACTGAAGCTTTCTTT.

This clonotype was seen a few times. CDR3 nucleotides: TGTGCCAGCAGCTCGGGCCAGGGGGCCGCCTACAATGAGCAGTTCTTC. This encodes CASSSGQGAAYNEQFF. The chain joins TRBV5-4 to TRBJ2-1; 8 bases agree with TRBD1. The V segment lost 3 bases and the J segment 2 bases; nucleotides outside the gene matches: 7. Germline loops: CDR1 SGHNT, CDR2 YYREEE (reference sequence). The CDR3 is 16 residues long.

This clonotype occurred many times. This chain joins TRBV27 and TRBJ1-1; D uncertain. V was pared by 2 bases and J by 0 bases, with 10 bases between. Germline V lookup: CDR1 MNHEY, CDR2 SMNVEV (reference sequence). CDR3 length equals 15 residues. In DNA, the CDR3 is TGTGCCAGCAGTTTAATGCAGCCCATGAACACTGAAGCTTTCTTT. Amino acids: CASSLMQPMNTEAFF.

CDR3 in amino acids: CAIRWGLRGYTF. CDR3 bases: TGTGCCATCCGATGGGGTTTACGAGGCTACACCTTC. The V and J genes are TRBV7-8 and TRBJ1-2; D call uncertain. Between the trimmed V and J ends, which lost 10 bases and 8 bases, there was a span of 17 bases. This CDR3 comprises 12 residues. Germline V gene lookup returns CDR1 SGHVS and CDR2 FQNEAQ.

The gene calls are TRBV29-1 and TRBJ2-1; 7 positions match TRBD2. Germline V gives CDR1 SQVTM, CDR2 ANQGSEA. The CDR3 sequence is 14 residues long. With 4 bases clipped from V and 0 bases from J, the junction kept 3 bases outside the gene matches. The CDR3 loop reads CSVAGGSSYNEQFF. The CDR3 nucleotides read TGCAGCGTTGCTGGCGGGAGCTCCTACAATGAGCAGTTCTTC.